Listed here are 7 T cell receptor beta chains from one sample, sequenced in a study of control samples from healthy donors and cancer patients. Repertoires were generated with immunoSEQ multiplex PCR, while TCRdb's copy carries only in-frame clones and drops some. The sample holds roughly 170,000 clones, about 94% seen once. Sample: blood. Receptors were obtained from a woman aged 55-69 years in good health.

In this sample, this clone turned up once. The CDR3 DNA sequence: TGCGCCAGCAGCCACCAATACAACAGGGAAATTGATGGCTACACCTTC. It translates to CASSHQYNREIDGYTF. The chain is built from TRBV4-1 and TRBJ1-2, with a possible D match to TRBD1 (6 bases). Per germline, CDR1 MGHRA and CDR2 YSYEKL. CDR3 length equals 16 residues. Trimming shortened V by 3 bases and J by 6 bases, and 20 bases separated the two germline ends.

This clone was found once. The CDR3 DNA follows: TGTGCCAGTAGTTTCCGACAAGCAACTAATGAAAAACTGTTTTTT. The encoded protein is CASSFRQATNEKLFF. The chain carries TRBV19 and TRBJ1-4; D is unresolved. Germline lookup yields CDR1 LNHDA and CDR2 SQIVND (reference sequence). Trimming pared 5 bases from V and 0 bases from J, leaving 10 bases between. The CDR3 is 15 residues long.

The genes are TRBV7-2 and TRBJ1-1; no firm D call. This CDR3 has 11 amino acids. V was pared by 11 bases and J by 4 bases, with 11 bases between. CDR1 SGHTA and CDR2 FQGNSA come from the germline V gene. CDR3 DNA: TGTGCCTGTCGAAAGAGCACTGAAGCTTTCTTT. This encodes CACRKSTEAFF. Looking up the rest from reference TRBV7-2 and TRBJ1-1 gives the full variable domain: GAGVSQSPSNKVTEKGKDVELRCDPISGHTALYWYRQSLGQGLEFLIYFQGNSAPDKSGLPSDRFSAERTGGSVSTLTIQRTQQEDSAVYLCACRKSTEAFFGQGTRLTVV.

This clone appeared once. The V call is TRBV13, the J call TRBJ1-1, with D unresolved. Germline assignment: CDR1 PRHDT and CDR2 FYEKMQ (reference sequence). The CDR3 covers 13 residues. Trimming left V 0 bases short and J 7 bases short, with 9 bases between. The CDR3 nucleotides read TGTGCCAGCAGCTTAGGCCTCACTAATGAAGCTTTCTTT. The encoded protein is CASSLGLTNEAFF.

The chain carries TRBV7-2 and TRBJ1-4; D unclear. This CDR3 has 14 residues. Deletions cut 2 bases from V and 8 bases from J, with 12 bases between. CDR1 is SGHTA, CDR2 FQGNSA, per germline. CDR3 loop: CASSLLPVNEKLFF. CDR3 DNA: TGTGCCAGCAGCTTACTCCCAGTAAACGAAAAACTGTTTTTT.

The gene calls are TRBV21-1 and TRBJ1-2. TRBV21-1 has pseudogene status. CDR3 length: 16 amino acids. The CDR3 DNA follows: TGTGCCAGCAGCACCGGACGAAGGGTGTGGACTATAAGCTACACCTTC. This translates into CASSTGRRVWTISYTF.

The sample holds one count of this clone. CDR3 DNA: TGTGCCCGCGGGGGGTTCGATGAAAACACCATATATTTT. Residues: CARGGFDENTIYF. The chain employs TRBV30 and TRBJ1-3, with a weak D call TRBD1 (5 bases). This CDR3 contains 13 residues. CDR1 GTSNPN and CDR2 SVGIG come from the germline V gene (reference sequence). The germline V and J ends were trimmed by 8 bases and 6 bases, with 17 bases remaining between them.